These 26 T cell receptor beta chains share one sample of origin, sequenced in a study of PD-1 blockade in mismatch repair-deficient tumors. Some clones are missing from TCRdb's copy, which holds only in-frame ones; the method was immunoSEQ multiplex PCR. This table holds about 120,000 clones, about 86% found once. The source was peripheral blood, collected 44 weeks after starting pembrolizumab. These receptors were taken from an adult with mismatch repair-deficient cancer.

This chain joins TRBV7-9 and TRBJ2-7, with D perhaps TRBD2 (6 bases). The germline gives CDR1 SEHNR, CDR2 FQNEAQ (reference sequence). V gave up 1 base and J gave up 3 bases, with 13 bases separating them. The CDR3 contains 15 residues. CDR3 loop: CASSLGGRLVYEQYF. In DNA, the CDR3 is TGTGCCAGCAGCTTAGGTGGGAGACTAGTCTACGAGCAGTACTTC.

The rearrangement uses TRBV10-2 and TRBJ1-3; D ambiguous. Germline V gives CDR1 WSHSY, CDR2 SAAADI. Trimming removed 4 bases at V and 8 bases at J, with 12 bases between. This CDR3 comprises 13 residues. CDR3 in amino acids: CASSGVGPDTIYF. CDR3 bases: TGCGCCAGCAGTGGGGTAGGACCTGACACCATATATTTT.

This chain joins TRBV9 and TRBJ2-7; 7 bases are a match to TRBD2. The germline V gene encodes CDR1 SGDLS and CDR2 YYNGEE. The CDR3 spans 11 residues. V shed 4 bases and J 7 bases; nucleotides not matched to a gene: 2. The CDR3 loop reads CASSTGGEQYF. CDR3 bases: TGTGCCAGCAGCACCGGGGGGGAGCAGTACTTC. Full variable domain (rest looked up from reference TRBV9 and TRBJ2-7): DSGVTQTPKHLITATGQRVTLRCSPRSGDLSVYWYQQSLDQGLQFLIQYYNGEERAKGNILERFSAQQFPDLHSELNLSSLELGDSALYFCASSTGGEQYFGPGTRLTVT.

This clone was recorded only once. V is TRBV7-2 and J is TRBJ2-5; no firm D call. This CDR3 is built from 15 residues. Per germline, CDR1 SGHTA and CDR2 FQGNSA. V lost 0 bases and J lost 1, with 9 bases in between. The CDR3 loop is CASSLAGQLQETQYF. CDR3 coding DNA: TGTGCCAGCAGCTTAGCAGGGCAGCTCCAAGAGACCCAGTACTTC. The variable domain in full, with the rest retrieved from reference TRBV7-2 and TRBJ2-5, is GAGVSQSPSNKVTEKGKDVELRCDPISGHTALYWYRQSLGQGLEFLIYFQGNSAPDKSGLPSDRFSAERTGGSVSTLTIQRTQQEDSAVYLCASSLAGQLQETQYFGPGTRLLVL.

J is TRBJ2-1 and V is TRBV9, with a possible D match to TRBD2 (6 bases). The CDR3 has 15 residues. V lost 0 bases to trimming and J lost 3 bases, with 10 bases between them. The germline gives CDR1 SGDLS, CDR2 YYNGEE. CDR3 in amino acids: CASSVDAGRYNEQFF. The CDR3 DNA sequence: TGTGCCAGCAGCGTAGACGCGGGGCGCTACAATGAGCAGTTCTTC.

The chain employs TRBV11-3 and TRBJ1-1; 7 bases line up with TRBD1. The germline V gene has CDR1 SGHNT and CDR2 YENEEA. This CDR3 is built from 14 residues. V lost 4 bases and J lost 7; bases outside the gene matches: 9. The CDR3 sequence: CASSSDGTVLEAFF. In DNA, the CDR3 is TGTGCCAGCAGCTCGGACGGGACAGTCCTTGAAGCTTTCTTT.

This chain uses TRBV27 with TRBJ1-2, with D possibly matching TRBD1 (5 bases). The ends were cut back, 5 bases at V and 0 bases at J, with 22 bases in the middle. The CDR3 is made up of 18 amino acids. Germline-derived CDR1 and CDR2 are MNHEY and SMNVEV (reference sequence). CDR3 coding DNA: TGTGCCAGCAGTCCCTTGGGGGGATGGGCAAGCTCTAACTATGGCTACACCTTC. This gives the protein CASSPLGGWASSNYGYTF.

The CDR3 protein is CSANQPGRTDTQYF. CDR3 sequence (DNA): TGCAGCGCAAACCAACCCGGACGAACAGATACGCAGTATTTT. The rearrangement links TRBV29-1 to TRBJ2-3; D unresolved. Trimming stripped 7 bases from V and 3 bases from J, with 17 bases between. CDR1 SQVTM and CDR2 ANQGSEA come from the germline V gene. CDR3 length equals 14 residues.

This chain uses TRBV5-8 with TRBJ2-4; D is unclear. This CDR3 has 12 residues. V lost 3 bases, J lost 4 bases, and 5 bases lay in between. Germline V gene sequence: CDR1 SGHTS, CDR2 YDEGEE. The CDR3 sequence is CASSWGKNIQYF. The CDR3 DNA is TGTGCCAGCAGCTGGGGTAAAAACATTCAGTACTTC.

This chain joins TRBV7-9 and TRBJ2-7; 9 bases align to TRBD1. Looked up from germline, CDR1 is SEHNR and CDR2 is FQNEAQ (reference sequence). The CDR3 has 15 amino acids. V shed 4 bases, J shed 3 bases, and the junction held 7 bases outside the gene matches. The CDR3 nucleotides are TGTGCCAGCAGCTCCGGTCGGGACAGGGTCTACGAGCAGTACTTC. This encodes CASSSGRDRVYEQYF.

J is TRBJ2-5 and V is TRBV18; D tentatively reads TRBD1 or TRBD2 (6 bases each). With 4 bases removed from V and 5 bases from J, the gap between germline ends came to 11 bases. Germline loops: CDR1 KGHSH, CDR2 LQKENI. There are 13 residues in the CDR3. DNA for the CDR3: TGTGCCAGCTCACGAGGGGGGATGGAGACCCAGTACTTC. This codes for CASSRGGMETQYF.

The CDR3 region has the DNA TGTGCCAGTAGTATACTCGCGGGAGGTTCACCTCATGAGCAGTTCTTC. This codes for CASSILAGGSPHEQFF. V gene TRBV19 combines with J gene TRBJ2-1, with 8 bases identical to TRBD2. The CDR3 runs to 16 residues. The germline gives CDR1 LNHDA, CDR2 SQIVND (reference sequence). The trim removed 2 bases at V and 8 bases at J, leaving 11 bases unmatched.

The chain combines TRBV9 with TRBJ2-3; 13 bases map to TRBD2. Germline CDR1 and CDR2: SGDLS and YYNGEE. V trimming: 0 bases; J trimming: 4 bases; junction bases outside the gene matches: 8. The CDR3 loop spans 18 amino acids. Here the CDR3 reads CASSVDLGLAGVADTQYF. The CDR3 DNA reads as TGTGCCAGCAGCGTAGACCTAGGACTAGCGGGAGTTGCAGATACGCAGTATTTT.

The chain couples TRBV27 to TRBJ2-2, with D possibly TRBD1 on 6 matching bases. Germline V gives CDR1 MNHEY, CDR2 SMNVEV (reference sequence). V lost 7 bases, J lost 6 bases, and 12 bases lay in between. The CDR3 runs to 13 residues. CDR3 in DNA: TGTGCCAGCAAGGGGACAAACGCCGGGGAGCTGTTTTTT. It codes for CASKGTNAGELFF.

This chain links TRBV6-5 with TRBJ2-2, with D unresolved. Germline CDR1 MNHEY, CDR2 SVGAGI. The CDR3 is 13 residues long. V was pared by 7 bases and J by 0 bases, with 6 bases between. CDR3 DNA sequence: TGTGCCAGCATCAGGACGAACACCGGGGAGCTGTTTTTT. Translated, it gives CASIRTNTGELFF.

The chain has TRBV6-5 and TRBJ2-7, with 11 bases identical to TRBD2. CDR3 length: 15 residues. Germline CDR1 reads MNHEY; CDR2 reads SVGAGI. With 6 bases clipped from V and 4 bases from J, the junction kept 8 bases outside the gene matches. In nucleotides, the CDR3 is TGTGCCAGCAGCCTCGGGACTAGCGGCTCTTACGAGCAGTACTTC. Protein product: CASSLGTSGSYEQYF.

The J gene is TRBJ2-7, the V gene TRBV4-1; maybe TRBD2 (6 bases). Trimming stripped 0 bases from V and 3 bases from J, with 15 bases between. The CDR3 is 16 amino acids. Germline V CDR1 and CDR2: MGHRA, YSYEKL. The CDR3 loop is CASSQDSGEVGYEQYF. The CDR3 DNA reads TGCGCCAGCAGCCAAGATTCGGGGGAGGTCGGCTACGAGCAGTACTTC.

The chain recombines TRBV2 with TRBJ2-6, with D perhaps matching TRBD1 (6 bases). The V end lost 1 base, the J end lost 11 bases, and 15 bases lay between the germline ends. In germline, CDR1 is SNHLY, CDR2 FYNNEI. The CDR3 is 15 amino acids. The CDR3 loop is CASSEGGTGPYVLTF. The DNA for the CDR3 is TGTGCCAGCAGTGAAGGGGGAACAGGGCCTTACGTCCTGACTTTC.

The chain employs TRBV11-1 and TRBJ2-7; D assignment may be TRBD1 or TRBD2 (5 bases each). V was trimmed by 5 bases and J by 1 base, leaving 15 bases between them. The V gene's germline CDR1 is SGHAT and CDR2 FQDESV (reference sequence). CDR3 length equals 15 residues. CDR3 sequence reads: CASSLERGRSYEQYF. The DNA of the CDR3 is TGTGCCAGCAGCCTAGAGAGGGGACGATCCTACGAGCAGTACTTC.

The V gene is TRBV4-1, the J gene TRBJ2-1, with D uncertain. The CDR3 covers 17 residues. Germline CDR1 reads MGHRA; CDR2 reads YSYEKL. The V end was cut by 1 base, the J end by 4 bases, with 17 bases between. The CDR3 here is CASSQGKGLLKYNEQFF. The DNA for the CDR3 is TGCGCCAGCAGCCAAGGTAAAGGTCTCCTAAAGTACAATGAGCAGTTCTTC.

The chain employs TRBV7-2 and TRBJ2-5; D is ambiguous. Trimming cost V 5 bases and J 4 bases, with 17 bases left between them. From germline, CDR1 is SGHTA and CDR2 FQGNSA. This CDR3 is 15 amino acids long. The CDR3 here is CASSLQGLTGETQYF. CDR3 coding DNA: TGTGCCAGCAGCCTCCAAGGGCTAACCGGAGAGACCCAGTACTTC.

The chain employs TRBV25-1 and TRBJ1-1; D unclear. Germline V gene data show CDR1 as MGHDK and CDR2 as SYGVNS. The CDR3 covers 13 residues. The germline V and J ends were trimmed by 1 base and 2 bases, with 5 bases remaining between them. In nucleotides, the CDR3 is TGTGCCAGCAGTGAATTAGCCAACACTGAAGCTTTCTTT. It codes for CASSELANTEAFF.

This chain uses TRBV4-3 with TRBJ2-7; 7 nucleotides align to TRBD2. With 4 bases clipped from V and 4 bases from J, the junction kept 16 bases outside the gene matches. CDR1 and CDR2 (germline): LGHNA, YSLEER. This CDR3 region has 17 residues. The CDR3 loop reads CASSRHPRWEGLYEQYF. The CDR3 coding sequence is TGCGCCAGCAGCCGACATCCTAGATGGGAGGGCCTATACGAGCAGTACTTC.

A single count supports this clone. The V gene is TRBV28, the J gene TRBJ2-7; 8 positions match TRBD1. Trimming cost V 7 bases and J 4 bases; bases outside gene matches: 9. Germline-derived CDR1 and CDR2 are MDHEN and SYDVKM. The CDR3 sequence is 14 residues long. This CDR3 reads CASTLGQGRYEQYF. DNA of the CDR3: TGTGCCAGCACCCTCGGACAGGGCCGGTACGAGCAGTACTTC. The full variable domain, its missing parts supplied by reference TRBV28 and TRBJ2-7, is DVKVTQSSRYLVKRTGEKVFLECVQDMDHENMFWYRQDPGLGLRLIYFSYDVKMKEKGDIPEGYSVSREKKERFSLILESASTNQTSMYLCASTLGQGRYEQYFGPGTRLTVT.

The chain combines TRBV19 with TRBJ1-1; D call uncertain. The CDR3 is 12 residues long. The V gene lost 1 base and the J gene lost 8 bases, with 8 bases spanning the gap. Germline lookup yields CDR1 LNHDA and CDR2 SQIVND (reference sequence). The CDR3 DNA follows: TGTGCCAGTAGTATAGGTGCAGTCGAAGCTTTCTTT. Translated: CASSIGAVEAFF. The variable domain in full, completed from reference TRBV19 and TRBJ1-1, reads DGGITQSPKYLFRKEGQNVTLSCEQNLNHDAMYWYRQDPGQGLRLIYYSQIVNDFQKGDIAEGYSVSREKKESFPLTVTSAQKNPTAFYLCASSIGAVEAFFGQGTRLTVV.

The chain joins TRBV11-3 to TRBJ2-2, with a possible D match to TRBD1 (6 bases). Germline V gives CDR1 SGHNT, CDR2 YENEEA. The CDR3 is made up of 14 amino acids. Between the trimmed V and J ends, which lost 1 base and 7 bases, there was a span of 10 bases. As DNA, the CDR3 is TGTGCCAGCAGCTTAGCTGGGGGCATCGGGGAGCTGTTTTTT. Its protein product is CASSLAGGIGELFF. Full variable domain (remainder filled in from reference TRBV11-3 and TRBJ2-2): EAGVVQSPRYKIIEKKQPVAFWCNPISGHNTLYWYLQNLGQGPELLIRYENEEAVDDSQLPKDRFSAERLKGVDSTLKIQPAELGDSAVYLCASSLAGGIGELFFGEGSRLTVL.